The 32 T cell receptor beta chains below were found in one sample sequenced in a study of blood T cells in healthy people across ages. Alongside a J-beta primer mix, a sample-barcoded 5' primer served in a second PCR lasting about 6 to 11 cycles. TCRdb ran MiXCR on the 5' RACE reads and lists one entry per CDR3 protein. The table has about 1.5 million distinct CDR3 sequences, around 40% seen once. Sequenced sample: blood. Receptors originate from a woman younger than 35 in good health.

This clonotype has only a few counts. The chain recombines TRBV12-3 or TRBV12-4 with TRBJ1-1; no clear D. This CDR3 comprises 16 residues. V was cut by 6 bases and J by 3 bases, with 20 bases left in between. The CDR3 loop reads CASSPVVRGRDTEAFF. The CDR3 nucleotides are TGTGCCAGCAGCCCCGTGGTAAGAGGTCGGGACACTGAAGCTTTCTTT.

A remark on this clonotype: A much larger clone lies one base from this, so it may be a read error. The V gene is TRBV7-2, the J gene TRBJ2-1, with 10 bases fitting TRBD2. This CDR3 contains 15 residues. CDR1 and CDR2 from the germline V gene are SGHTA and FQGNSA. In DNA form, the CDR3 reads TGTGCCGGCAGTGGACTAGCGGCCTCCTACAATGAGCAGTTCTTC. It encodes CAGSGLAASYNEQFF.

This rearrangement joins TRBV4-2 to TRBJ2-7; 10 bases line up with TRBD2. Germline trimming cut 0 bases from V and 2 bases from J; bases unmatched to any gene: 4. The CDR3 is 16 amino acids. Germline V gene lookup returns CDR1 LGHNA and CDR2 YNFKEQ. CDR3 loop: CASSQELLAGAYEQYF. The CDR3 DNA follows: TGTGCCAGCAGCCAAGAGTTGCTAGCGGGAGCCTACGAGCAGTACTTC.

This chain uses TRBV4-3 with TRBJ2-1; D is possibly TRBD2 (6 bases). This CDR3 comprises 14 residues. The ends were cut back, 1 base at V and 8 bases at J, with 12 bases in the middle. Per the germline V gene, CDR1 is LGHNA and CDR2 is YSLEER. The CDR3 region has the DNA TGCGCCAGCAGCCAAGGGATGGAGGGCTATGAGCAGTTCTTC. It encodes CASSQGMEGYEQFF.

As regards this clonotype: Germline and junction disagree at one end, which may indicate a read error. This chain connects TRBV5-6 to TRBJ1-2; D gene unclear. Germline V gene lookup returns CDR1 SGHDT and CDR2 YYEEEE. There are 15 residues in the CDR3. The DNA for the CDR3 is TGTGCCAGCAGCTCCTTCACGACGGAGAACTATGGCCACACCTTC. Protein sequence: CASSSFTTENYGHTF. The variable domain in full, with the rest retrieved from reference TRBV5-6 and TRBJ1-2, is DAGVTQSPTHLIKTRGQQVTLRCSPKSGHDTVSWYQQALGQGPQFIFQYYEEEERQRGNFPDRFSGHQFPNYSSELNVNALLLGDSALYLCASSSFTTENYGHTFGSGTRLTVV.

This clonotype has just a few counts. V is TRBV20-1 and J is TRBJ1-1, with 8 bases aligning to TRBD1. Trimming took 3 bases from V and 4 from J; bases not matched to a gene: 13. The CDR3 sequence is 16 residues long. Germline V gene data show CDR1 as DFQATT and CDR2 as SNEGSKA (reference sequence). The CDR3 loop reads CSARAATGAGLTEAFF. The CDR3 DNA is TGCAGTGCTAGGGCCGCGACAGGGGCGGGTCTCACTGAAGCTTTCTTT.

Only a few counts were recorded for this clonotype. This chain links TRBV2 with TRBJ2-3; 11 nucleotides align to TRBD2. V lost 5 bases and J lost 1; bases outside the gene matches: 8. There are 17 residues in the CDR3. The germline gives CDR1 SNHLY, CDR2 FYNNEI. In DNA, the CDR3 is TGTGCCAGCAGTTCGAGGACTAGCGGGTATGGCACAGATACGCAGTATTTT. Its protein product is CASSSRTSGYGTDTQYF.

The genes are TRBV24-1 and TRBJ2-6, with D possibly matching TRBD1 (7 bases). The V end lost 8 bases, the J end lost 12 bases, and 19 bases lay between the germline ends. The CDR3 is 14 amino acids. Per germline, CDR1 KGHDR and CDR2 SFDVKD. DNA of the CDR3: TGTGCCACCAAAAGGCGGGGACAGACCTCCGTCCTGACTTTC. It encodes CATKRRGQTSVLTF.

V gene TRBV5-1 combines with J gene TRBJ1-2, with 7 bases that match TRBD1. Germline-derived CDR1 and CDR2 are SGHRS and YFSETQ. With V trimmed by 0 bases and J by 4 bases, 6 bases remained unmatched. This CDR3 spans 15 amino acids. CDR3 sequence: CASSLERQGSYGYTF. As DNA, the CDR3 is TGCGCCAGCAGCTTGGAACGACAGGGCAGCTATGGCTACACCTTC.

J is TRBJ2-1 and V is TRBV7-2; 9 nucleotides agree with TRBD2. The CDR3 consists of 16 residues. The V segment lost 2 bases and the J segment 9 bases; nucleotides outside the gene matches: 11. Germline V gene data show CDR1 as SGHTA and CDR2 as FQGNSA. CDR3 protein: CASSLFSPRGGGEQFF. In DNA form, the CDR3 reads TGTGCCAGCAGCTTATTCTCCCCGCGGGGGGGCGGTGAGCAGTTCTTC. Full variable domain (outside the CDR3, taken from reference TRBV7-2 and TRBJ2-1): GAGVSQSPSNKVTEKGKDVELRCDPISGHTALYWYRQSLGQGLEFLIYFQGNSAPDKSGLPSDRFSAERTGGSVSTLTIQRTQQEDSAVYLCASSLFSPRGGGEQFFGPGTRLTVL.

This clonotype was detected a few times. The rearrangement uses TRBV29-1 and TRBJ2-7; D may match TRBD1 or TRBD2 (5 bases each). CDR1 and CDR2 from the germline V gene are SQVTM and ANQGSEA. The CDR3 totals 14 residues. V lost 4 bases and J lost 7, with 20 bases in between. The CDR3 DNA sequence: TGCAGCGTTGGGCCGAGGGGTGACCCTGGAGAGCAGTACTTC. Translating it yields CSVGPRGDPGEQYF.

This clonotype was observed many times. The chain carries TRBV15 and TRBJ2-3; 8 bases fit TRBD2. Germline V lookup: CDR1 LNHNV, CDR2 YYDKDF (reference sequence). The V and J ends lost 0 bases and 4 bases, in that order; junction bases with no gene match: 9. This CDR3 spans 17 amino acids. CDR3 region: CATSRDGAGGPPDTQYF. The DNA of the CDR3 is TGTGCCACCAGCAGAGATGGGGCGGGGGGCCCGCCAGATACGCAGTATTTT.

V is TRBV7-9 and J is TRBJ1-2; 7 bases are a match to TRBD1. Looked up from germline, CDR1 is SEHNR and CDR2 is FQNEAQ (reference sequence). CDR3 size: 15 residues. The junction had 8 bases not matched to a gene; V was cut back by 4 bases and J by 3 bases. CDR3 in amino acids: CASSSAHRGDYGYTF. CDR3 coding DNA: TGTGCCAGCAGCTCCGCTCACAGGGGCGACTATGGCTACACCTTC.

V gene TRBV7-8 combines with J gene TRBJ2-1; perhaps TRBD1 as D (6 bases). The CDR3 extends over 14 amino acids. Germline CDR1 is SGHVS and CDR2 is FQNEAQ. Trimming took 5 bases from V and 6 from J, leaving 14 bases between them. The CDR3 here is CASSPRDIPNEQFF. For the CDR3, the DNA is TGTGCCAGCAGCCCCCGGGACATTCCCAATGAGCAGTTCTTC.

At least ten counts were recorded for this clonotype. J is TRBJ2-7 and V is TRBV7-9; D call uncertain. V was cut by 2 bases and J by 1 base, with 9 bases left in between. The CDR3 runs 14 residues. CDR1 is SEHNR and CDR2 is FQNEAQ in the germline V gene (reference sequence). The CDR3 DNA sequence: TGTGCCAGCAGCTTATCGTCTGGATCCTACGAGCAGTACTTC. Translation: CASSLSSGSYEQYF.

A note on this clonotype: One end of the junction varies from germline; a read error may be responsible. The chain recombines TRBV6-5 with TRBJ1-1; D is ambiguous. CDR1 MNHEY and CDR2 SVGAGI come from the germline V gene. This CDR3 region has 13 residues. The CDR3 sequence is CASSDSLLGEAFF. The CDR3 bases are TGTGCCAGCAGTGACTCTCTTCTGGGGGAAGCTTTCTTT.

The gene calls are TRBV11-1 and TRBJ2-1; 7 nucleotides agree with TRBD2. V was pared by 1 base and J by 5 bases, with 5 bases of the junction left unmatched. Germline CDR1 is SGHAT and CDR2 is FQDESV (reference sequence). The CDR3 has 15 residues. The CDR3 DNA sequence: TGTGCCAGCAGCTTAGTAAGCGGGAAAGACAATGAGCAGTTCTTC. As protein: CASSLVSGKDNEQFF.

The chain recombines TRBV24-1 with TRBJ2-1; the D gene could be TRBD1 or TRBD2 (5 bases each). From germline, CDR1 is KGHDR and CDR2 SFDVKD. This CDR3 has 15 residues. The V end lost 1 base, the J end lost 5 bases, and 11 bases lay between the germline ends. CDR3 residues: CATSDFRDGHNEQFF. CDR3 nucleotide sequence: TGTGCCACCAGTGATTTCCGGGACGGACACAATGAGCAGTTCTTC.

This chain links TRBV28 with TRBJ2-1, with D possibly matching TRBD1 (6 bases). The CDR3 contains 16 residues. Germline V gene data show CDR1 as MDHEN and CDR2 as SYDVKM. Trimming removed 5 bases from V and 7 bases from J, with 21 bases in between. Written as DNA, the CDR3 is TGTGCCAGCAGTCCCTTTTGGGGCAGGGGTAGTAATGAGCAGTTCTTC. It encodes CASSPFWGRGSNEQFF.

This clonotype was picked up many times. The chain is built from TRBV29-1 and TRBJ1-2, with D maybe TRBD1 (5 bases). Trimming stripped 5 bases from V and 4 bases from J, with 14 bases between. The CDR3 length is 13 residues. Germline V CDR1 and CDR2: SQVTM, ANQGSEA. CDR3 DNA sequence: TGCAGCGTTAGGGGCCGGGAGGGCTATGGCTACACCTTC. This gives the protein CSVRGREGYGYTF.

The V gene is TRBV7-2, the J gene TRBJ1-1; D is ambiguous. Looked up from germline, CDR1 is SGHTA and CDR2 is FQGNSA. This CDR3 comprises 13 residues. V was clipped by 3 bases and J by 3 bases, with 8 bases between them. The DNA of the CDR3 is TGTGCCAGCAGCTTTTACGGGGACACTGAAGCTTTCTTT. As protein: CASSFYGDTEAFF. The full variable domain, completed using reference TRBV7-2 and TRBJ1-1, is GAGVSQSPSNKVTEKGKDVELRCDPISGHTALYWYRQSLGQGLEFLIYFQGNSAPDKSGLPSDRFSAERTGGSVSTLTIQRTQQEDSAVYLCASSFYGDTEAFFGQGTRLTVV.

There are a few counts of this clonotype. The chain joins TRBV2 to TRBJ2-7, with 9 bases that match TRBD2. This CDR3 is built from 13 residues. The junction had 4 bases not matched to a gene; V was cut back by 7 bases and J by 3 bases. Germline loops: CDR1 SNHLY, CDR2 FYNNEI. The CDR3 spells CASKIAGVYEQYF. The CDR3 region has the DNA TGTGCCAGCAAAATAGCGGGGGTCTACGAGCAGTACTTC.

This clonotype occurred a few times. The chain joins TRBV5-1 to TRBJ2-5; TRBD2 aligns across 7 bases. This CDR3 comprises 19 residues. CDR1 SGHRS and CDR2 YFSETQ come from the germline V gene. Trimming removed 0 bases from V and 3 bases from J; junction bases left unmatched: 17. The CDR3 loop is CASSLVDGGSDSREETQYF. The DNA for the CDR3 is TGCGCCAGCAGCTTGGTAGATGGCGGGAGCGATTCCCGGGAAGAGACCCAGTACTTC. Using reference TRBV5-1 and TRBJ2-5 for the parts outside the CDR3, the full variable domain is KAGVTQTPRYLIKTRGQQVTLSCSPISGHRSVSWYQQTPGQGLQFLFEYFSETQRNKGNFPGRFSGRQFSNSRSEMNVSTLELGDSALYLCASSLVDGGSDSREETQYFGPGTRLLVL.

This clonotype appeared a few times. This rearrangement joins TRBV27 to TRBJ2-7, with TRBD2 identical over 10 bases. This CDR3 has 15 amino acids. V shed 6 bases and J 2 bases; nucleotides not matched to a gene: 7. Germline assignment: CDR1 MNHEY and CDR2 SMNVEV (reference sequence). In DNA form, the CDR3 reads TGTGCCAGCAGCCCTAGCGGGAGCCCAACCTACGAGCAGTACTTC. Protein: CASSPSGSPTYEQYF.

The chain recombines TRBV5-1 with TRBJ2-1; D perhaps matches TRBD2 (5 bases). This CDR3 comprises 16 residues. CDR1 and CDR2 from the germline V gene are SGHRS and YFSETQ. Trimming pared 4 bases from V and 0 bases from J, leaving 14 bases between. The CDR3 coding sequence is TGCGCCAGCAGCCTCGTAACTAGGGTCTCCTACAATGAGCAGTTCTTC. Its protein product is CASSLVTRVSYNEQFF.

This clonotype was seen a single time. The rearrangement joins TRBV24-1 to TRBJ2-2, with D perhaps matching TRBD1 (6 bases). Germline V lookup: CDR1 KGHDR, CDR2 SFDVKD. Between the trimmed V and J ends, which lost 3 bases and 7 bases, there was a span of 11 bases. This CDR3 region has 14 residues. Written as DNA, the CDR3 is TGTGCCACCAGTGATAATTACAGGGTCGGGGAGCTGTTTTTT. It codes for CATSDNYRVGELFF.

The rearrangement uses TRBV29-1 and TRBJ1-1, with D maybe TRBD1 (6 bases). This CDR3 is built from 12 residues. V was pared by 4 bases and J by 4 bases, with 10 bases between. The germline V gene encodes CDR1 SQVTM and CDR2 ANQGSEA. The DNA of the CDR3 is TGCAGCGTTGCGGGGGCGGTCACTGAAGCTTTCTTT. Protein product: CSVAGAVTEAFF.

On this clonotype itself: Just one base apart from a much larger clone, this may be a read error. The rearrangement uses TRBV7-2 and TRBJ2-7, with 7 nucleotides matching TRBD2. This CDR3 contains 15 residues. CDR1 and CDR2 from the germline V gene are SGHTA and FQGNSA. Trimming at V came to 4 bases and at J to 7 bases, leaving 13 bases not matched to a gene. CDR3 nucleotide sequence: TGTGCCAGCAGCTCGAGCGGGACCGCCTACAATGAGCAGTACTTC. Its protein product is CASSSSGTAYNEQYF.

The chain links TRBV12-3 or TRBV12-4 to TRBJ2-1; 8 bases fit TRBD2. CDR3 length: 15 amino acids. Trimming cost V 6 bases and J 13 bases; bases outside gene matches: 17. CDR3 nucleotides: TGTGCCAGCAGCCTCGGACTAGCTGTTACAGAGACCCAGTTCTTC. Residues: CASSLGLAVTETQFF.

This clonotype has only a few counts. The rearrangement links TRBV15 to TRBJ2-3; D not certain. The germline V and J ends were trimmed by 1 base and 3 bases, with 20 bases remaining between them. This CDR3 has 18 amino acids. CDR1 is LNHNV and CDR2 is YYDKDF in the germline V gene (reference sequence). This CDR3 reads CATSRVRVSSFGTDTQYF. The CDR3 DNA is TGTGCCACCAGCAGAGTAAGGGTGTCTTCCTTCGGGACAGATACGCAGTATTTT.

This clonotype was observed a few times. The CDR3 DNA follows: TGTGCCAGCAGGCTCCGGGAGGCCACGGGCTACACCTTC. Translating it yields CASRLREATGYTF. The rearrangement uses TRBV28 and TRBJ1-2; the D is unclear. V lost 6 bases, J lost 8 bases, and 16 bases lay in between. Germline CDR1 is MDHEN and CDR2 is SYDVKM. This CDR3 contains 13 residues.

Here the CDR3 DNA reads TGCAGCGTTCCACACCTTCCTGAAGCTTTCTTT. Protein: CSVPHLPEAFF. The V call is TRBV29-1, the J call TRBJ1-1; D is unresolved. With 5 bases removed from V and 6 bases from J, the gap between germline ends came to 10 bases. Per the germline V gene, CDR1 is SQVTM and CDR2 is ANQGSEA. CDR3 length equals 11 residues. Variable domain in full (rest from reference TRBV29-1 and TRBJ1-1): SAVISQKPSRDICQRGTSLTIQCQVDSQVTMMFWYRQQPGQSLTLIATANQGSEATYESGFVIDKFPISRPNLTFSTLTVSNMSPEDSSIYLCSVPHLPEAFFGQGTRLTVV.